Described below is a single T cell receptor (beta chain) sequence and its context. What it recognizes is unknown. Germline assignment: CDR1 SGHVS and CDR2 FNYEAQ. The V gene end was trimmed by 4 bases and the J gene end by 10 bases; junction bases not matched to a gene: 12. The CDR3 is 17 amino acids. The data are from a study of cytomegalovirus exposure and HLA in healthy donors. Notes on the study in general: In a later analysis, TCR beta V- and J-gene trimming showed a link to a missense DCLRE1C variant. An analysis was carried out at a later point. It showed that HLA-associated TCR beta chains were more clonally expanded than equally common non-associated chains.

Vbeta (60) and Jbeta (13) primers were used in the PCR. Generated by immunoSEQ multiplex PCR, the TCRdb table keeps only in-frame clones and is missing some. In the table there are some 110,000 clones, approximately 79% of which are singletons. The sequenced sample was PBMCs. The J gene is TRBJ2-1, the V gene TRBV7-6; 14 bases map to TRBD2. The TCR sequence derives from a man younger than 40 in good health and CMV-seronegative. The CDR3 reads CASSSGLAGGRGGEQFF. The DNA of the CDR3 is TGTGCCAGCAGCTCCGGACTAGCGGGGGGACGGGGGGGGGAGCAGTTCTTC. Variable domain in full (rest from reference TRBV7-6 and TRBJ2-1): GAGVSQSPRYKVTKRGQDVALRCDPISGHVSLYWYRQALGQGPEFLTYFNYEAQQDKSGLPNDRFSAERPEGSISTLTIQRTEQRDSAMYRCASSSGLAGGRGGEQFFGPGTRLTVL.